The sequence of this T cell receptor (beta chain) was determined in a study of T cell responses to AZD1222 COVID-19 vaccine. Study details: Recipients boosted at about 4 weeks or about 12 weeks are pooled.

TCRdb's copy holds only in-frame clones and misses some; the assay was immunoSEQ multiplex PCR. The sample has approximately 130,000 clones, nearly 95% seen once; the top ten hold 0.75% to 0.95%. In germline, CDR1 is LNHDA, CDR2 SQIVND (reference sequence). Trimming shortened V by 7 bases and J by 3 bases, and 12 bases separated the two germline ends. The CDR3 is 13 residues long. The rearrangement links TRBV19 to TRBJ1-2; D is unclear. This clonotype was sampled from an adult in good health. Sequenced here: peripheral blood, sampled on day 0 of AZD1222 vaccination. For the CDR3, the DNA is TGTGCCAGTACGGGGTCCTTGCACTATGGCTACACCTTC. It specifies CASTGSLHYGYTF.